Below are 14 T cell receptor beta chains sequenced from a single sample in a study of early T cells in non-severe SARS-CoV-2 infection. TCRdb fed the 5' RACE reads into MiXCR, producing one record per CDR3 protein. The profile shows roughly 70,000 distinct CDR3 sequences, more than 15% of them singletons. The input for sequencing was whole blood, taken at baseline. All receptors derive from an adult who was a healthcare worker with PCR-confirmed SARS-CoV-2 infection or an uninfected control (not recorded which).

The rearrangement links TRBV7-8 to TRBJ2-7; TRBD1 matches at 10 bases. The CDR3 totals 13 residues. CDR1 SGHVS and CDR2 FQNEAQ come from the germline V gene. The junction had 5 bases not matched to a gene; V was cut back by 6 bases and J by 6 bases. The CDR3 DNA is TGTGCCAGCAGTTCGGACAGGGGGTCCGAGCAGTACTTC. As protein: CASSSDRGSEQYF.

This clonotype has at least ten counts. As DNA, the CDR3 is TGTGCCAGCAGCCAGGGACTAGCGGGACCTTACAATGAGCAGTTCTTC. Translating gives CASSQGLAGPYNEQFF. V gene TRBV14 combines with J gene TRBJ2-1, with 13 positions matching TRBD2. CDR3 length: 16 residues. The V gene's germline CDR1 is SGHDN and CDR2 FVKESK. V shed 3 bases, J shed 4 bases, and the junction held 3 bases outside the gene matches.

V and J are TRBV12-3 or TRBV12-4 and TRBJ1-2; possibly TRBD1 for D (6 bases). The CDR3 loop spans 14 amino acids. V gave up 4 bases and J gave up 4 bases, with 13 bases separating them. As DNA, the CDR3 is TGTGCCAGCAGTTACAAAACAGGGCCCTATGGCTACACCTTC. It is translated as CASSYKTGPYGYTF.

This clonotype was picked up a small number of times. The chain combines TRBV2 with TRBJ1-5, with D possibly TRBD1 on 5 matching bases. V shed 3 bases and J shed 5 bases, with 14 bases lying between them. This CDR3 contains 15 residues. Per the germline V gene, CDR1 is SNHLY and CDR2 is FYNNEI. The CDR3 DNA sequence: TGTGCCAGCAGTGACCAGGGAGGAATTCATCAGCCCCAGCATTTT. Amino acid sequence: CASSDQGGIHQPQHF.

This clonotype has only a few counts. The rearrangement joins TRBV18 to TRBJ2-4; D is tentatively TRBD1 or TRBD2 (6 bases each). This CDR3 is built from 12 residues. Germline CDR1 reads KGHSH; CDR2 reads LQKENI. Trimming took off 0 bases at V and 16 bases at J, with 13 bases between the two ends. Here the CDR3 reads CASSPPNRGAYF. The CDR3 nucleotides are TGTGCCAGCTCACCACCGAATAGGGGGGCATACTTC.

This clonotype was seen a handful of times. The genes are TRBV20-1 and TRBJ2-1; perhaps D is TRBD1 or TRBD2 (5 bases each). Trimming removed 5 bases from V and 6 bases from J, with 20 bases in between. This CDR3 contains 15 residues. The germline V gene has CDR1 DFQATT and CDR2 SNEGSKA (reference sequence). The CDR3 protein is CSAFSYRDGGNEQFF. The CDR3 nucleotides read TGCAGTGCTTTCTCATACCGGGACGGTGGCAATGAGCAGTTCTTC.

Here the CDR3 DNA reads TGTGCCAGCAGCTTTAGAACCGACAGGGCTGGGCAGTTCTTC. The encoded protein is CASSFRTDRAGQFF. J is TRBJ2-1 and V is TRBV11-2; 7 nucleotides agree with TRBD1. V lost 3 bases to trimming and J lost 12 bases; unmatched junction nucleotides: 11. Per germline, CDR1 SGHAT and CDR2 FQNNGV. This CDR3 is 14 amino acids long.

This clonotype was seen repeatedly, ten times or more. The genes are TRBV28 and TRBJ1-2; perhaps TRBD1 as D (5 bases). This CDR3 has 13 amino acids. Trimming took off 6 bases at V and 2 bases at J, with 10 bases between the two ends. Germline loops: CDR1 MDHEN, CDR2 SYDVKM. CDR3 DNA: TGTGCCAGCAGCACAGGTCAAAACTATGGCTACACCTTC. As protein: CASSTGQNYGYTF.

This clonotype has a handful of counts. The rearrangement joins TRBV19 to TRBJ2-1, with 7 bases aligning to TRBD1. The CDR3 length is 15 residues. V shed 4 bases, J shed 9 bases, and the junction held 12 bases outside the gene matches. Germline CDR1 and CDR2: LNHDA and SQIVND (reference sequence). Written as DNA, the CDR3 is TGTGCCAGTAGTACTACAGGGGCCAGAGAGGCTGAGCAGTTCTTC. Residues: CASSTTGAREAEQFF.

The V and J genes are TRBV20-1 and TRBJ2-3; possibly TRBD2 for D (6 bases). Germline CDR1 DFQATT, CDR2 SNEGSKA (reference sequence). This CDR3 is 15 amino acids long. V dropped 3 bases and J dropped 3 bases, with 16 bases sitting between them. The CDR3 region has the DNA TGCAGTGCTAGTCCGTCGGGAGCCGGGACAGATACGCAGTATTTT. The encoded protein is CSASPSGAGTDTQYF.

The chain couples TRBV7-2 to TRBJ1-5; weak D call: TRBD1 (5 bases). CDR1 and CDR2 from the germline V gene are SGHTA and FQGNSA. V lost 1 base and J lost 7, with 17 bases in between. The CDR3 covers 16 residues. The CDR3 loop reads CASSLGTGDGTQPQHF. CDR3 bases: TGTGCCAGCAGCTTAGGAACCGGGGACGGTACCCAGCCCCAGCATTTT.

This clonotype was detected a few times. This chain links TRBV5-1 with TRBJ2-7; 7 bases line up with TRBD1. Germline V gene lookup returns CDR1 SGHRS and CDR2 YFSETQ. The CDR3 is 13 residues long. With V trimmed by 4 bases and J by 5 bases, 6 bases remained unmatched. The CDR3 here is CASSIGGLDEQYF. CDR3 DNA: TGCGCCAGCAGCATAGGGGGCTTGGACGAGCAGTACTTC.

This clonotype was seen ten or more times. The V call is TRBV5-8, the J call TRBJ2-3; TRBD2 agrees at 15 bases. The CDR3 covers 19 residues. Germline V CDR1 and CDR2: SGHTS, YDEGEE. The V gene end was trimmed by 4 bases and the J gene end by 2 bases; junction bases not matched to a gene: 11. CDR3 amino acids: CASSGGLAGGLRYTDTQYF. CDR3 sequence (DNA): TGTGCCAGCAGCGGGGGACTAGCGGGAGGACTCCGATACACAGATACGCAGTATTTT.

This clonotype was seen a handful of times. The V and J genes are TRBV11-3 and TRBJ2-7; TRBD2 is a possible D gene (5 bases). Germline CDR1 and CDR2: SGHNT and YENEEA. V was cut by 5 bases and J by 0 bases, with 8 bases left in between. The CDR3 contains 13 residues. DNA of the CDR3: TGTGCCAGCAGCAACCGGGACTCCTACGAGCAGTACTTC. Translating it yields CASSNRDSYEQYF.